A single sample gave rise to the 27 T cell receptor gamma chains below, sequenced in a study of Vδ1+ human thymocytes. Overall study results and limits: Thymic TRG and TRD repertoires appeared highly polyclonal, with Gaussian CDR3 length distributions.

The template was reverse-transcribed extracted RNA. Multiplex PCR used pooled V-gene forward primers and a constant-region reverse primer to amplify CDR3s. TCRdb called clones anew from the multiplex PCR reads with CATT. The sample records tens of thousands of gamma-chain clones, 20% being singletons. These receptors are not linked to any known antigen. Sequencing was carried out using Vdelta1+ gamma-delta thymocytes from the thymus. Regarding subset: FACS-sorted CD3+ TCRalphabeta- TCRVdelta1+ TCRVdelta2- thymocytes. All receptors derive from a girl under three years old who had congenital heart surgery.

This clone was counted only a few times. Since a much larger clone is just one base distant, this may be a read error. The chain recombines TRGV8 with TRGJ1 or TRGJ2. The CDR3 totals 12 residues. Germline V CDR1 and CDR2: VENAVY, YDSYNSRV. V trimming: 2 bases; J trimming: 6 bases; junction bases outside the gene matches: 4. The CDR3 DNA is TGTGCCACCTGGGATAAGTTTTATAAGAAACTCTTT. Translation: CATWDKFYKKLF.

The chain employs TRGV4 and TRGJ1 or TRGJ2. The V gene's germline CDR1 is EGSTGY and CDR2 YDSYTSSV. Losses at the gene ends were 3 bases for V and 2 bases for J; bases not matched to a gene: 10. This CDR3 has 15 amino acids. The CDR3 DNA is TGTGCCACCTGGGATAGGCTGGATTATTATTATAAGAAACTCTTT. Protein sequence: CATWDRLDYYYKKLF.

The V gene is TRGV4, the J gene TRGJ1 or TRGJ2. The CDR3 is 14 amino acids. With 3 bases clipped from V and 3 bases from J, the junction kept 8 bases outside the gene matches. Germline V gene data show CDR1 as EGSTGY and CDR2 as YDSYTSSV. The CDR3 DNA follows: TGTGCCACCTGGGATTCTGCCGTTTATTATAAGAAACTCTTT. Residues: CATWDSAVYYKKLF.

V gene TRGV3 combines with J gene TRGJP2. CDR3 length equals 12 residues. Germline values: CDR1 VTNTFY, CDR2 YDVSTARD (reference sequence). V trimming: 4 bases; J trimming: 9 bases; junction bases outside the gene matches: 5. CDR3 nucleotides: TGTGCCACCTGGGATAGGTATTGGATCAAGACGTTT. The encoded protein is CATWDRYWIKTF.

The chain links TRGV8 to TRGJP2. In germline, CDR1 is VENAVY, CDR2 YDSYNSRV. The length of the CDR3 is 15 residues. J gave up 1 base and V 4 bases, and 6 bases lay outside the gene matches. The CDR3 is CATWDLTSSDWIKTF. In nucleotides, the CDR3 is TGTGCCACCTGGGACCTTACTAGTAGTGATTGGATCAAGACGTTT.

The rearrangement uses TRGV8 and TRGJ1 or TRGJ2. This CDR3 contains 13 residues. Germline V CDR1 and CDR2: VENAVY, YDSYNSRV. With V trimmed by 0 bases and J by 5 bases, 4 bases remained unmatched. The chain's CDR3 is CATWDRQNYKKLF. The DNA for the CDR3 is TGTGCCACCTGGGATAGGCAAAATTATAAGAAACTCTTT.

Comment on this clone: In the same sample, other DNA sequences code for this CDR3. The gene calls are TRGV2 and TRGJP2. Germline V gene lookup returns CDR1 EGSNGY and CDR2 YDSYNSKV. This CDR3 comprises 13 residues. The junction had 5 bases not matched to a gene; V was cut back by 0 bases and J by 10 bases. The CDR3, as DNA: TGTGCCACCTGGGACGGGCCGGCTTGGATCAAGACGTTT. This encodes CATWDGPAWIKTF.

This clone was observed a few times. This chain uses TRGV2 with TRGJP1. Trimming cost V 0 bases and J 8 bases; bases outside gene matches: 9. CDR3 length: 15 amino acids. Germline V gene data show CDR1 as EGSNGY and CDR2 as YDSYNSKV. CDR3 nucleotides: TGTGCCACCTGGGACGGGCGACCCCCGGGTTGGTTCAAGATATTT. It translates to CATWDGRPPGWFKIF.

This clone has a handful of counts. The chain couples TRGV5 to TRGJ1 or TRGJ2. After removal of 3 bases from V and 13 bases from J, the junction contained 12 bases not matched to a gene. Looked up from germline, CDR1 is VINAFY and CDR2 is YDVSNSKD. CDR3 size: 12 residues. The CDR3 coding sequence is TGTGCCACCTGGGACTCTAAGGGACCAAAACTCTTT. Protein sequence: CATWDSKGPKLF.

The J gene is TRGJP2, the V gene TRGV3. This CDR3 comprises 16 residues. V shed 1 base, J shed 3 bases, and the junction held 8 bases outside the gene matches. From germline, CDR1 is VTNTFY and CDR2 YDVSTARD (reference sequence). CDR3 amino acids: CATWDRVRGSDWIKTF. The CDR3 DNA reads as TGTGCCACCTGGGACAGAGTCCGAGGTAGTGATTGGATCAAGACGTTT.

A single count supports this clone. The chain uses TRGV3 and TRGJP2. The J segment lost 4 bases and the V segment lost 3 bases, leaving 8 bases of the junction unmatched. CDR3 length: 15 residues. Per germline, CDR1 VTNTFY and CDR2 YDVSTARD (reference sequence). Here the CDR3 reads CATWDGCLSDWIKTF. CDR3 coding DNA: TGTGCCACCTGGGACGGATGCCTTAGTGATTGGATCAAGACGTTT.

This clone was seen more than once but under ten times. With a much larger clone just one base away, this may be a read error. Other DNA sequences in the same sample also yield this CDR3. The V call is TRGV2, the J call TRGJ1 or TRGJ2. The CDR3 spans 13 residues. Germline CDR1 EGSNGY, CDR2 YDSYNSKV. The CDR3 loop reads CATWDGNYYKKLF. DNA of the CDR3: TGCGCCACCTGGGACGGTAATTATTATAAGAAACTCTTT.

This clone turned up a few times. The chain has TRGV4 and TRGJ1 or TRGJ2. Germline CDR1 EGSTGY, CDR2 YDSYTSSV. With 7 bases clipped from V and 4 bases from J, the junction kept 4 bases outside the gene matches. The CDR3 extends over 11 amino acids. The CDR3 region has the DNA TGTGCCACCTGCTCCTATTATAAGAAACTCTTT. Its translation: CATCSYYKKLF.

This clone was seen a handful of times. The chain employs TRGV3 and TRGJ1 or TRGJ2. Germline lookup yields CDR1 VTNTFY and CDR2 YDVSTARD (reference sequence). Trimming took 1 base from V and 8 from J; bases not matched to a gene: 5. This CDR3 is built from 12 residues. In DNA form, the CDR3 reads TGTGCCACCTGGGACAGCTCAAATAAGAAACTCTTT. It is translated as CATWDSSNKKLF.

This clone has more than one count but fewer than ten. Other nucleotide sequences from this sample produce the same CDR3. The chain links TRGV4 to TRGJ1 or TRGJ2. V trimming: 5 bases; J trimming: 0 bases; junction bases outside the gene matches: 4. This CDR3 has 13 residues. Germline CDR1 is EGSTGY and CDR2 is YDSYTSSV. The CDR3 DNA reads TGTGCCACCTGGGTTGTGAATTATTATAAGAAACTCTTT. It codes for CATWVVNYYKKLF.

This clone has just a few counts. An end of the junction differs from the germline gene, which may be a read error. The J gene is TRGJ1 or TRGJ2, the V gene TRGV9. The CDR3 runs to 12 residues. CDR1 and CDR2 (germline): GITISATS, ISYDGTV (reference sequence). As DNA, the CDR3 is TGTGCCTCGTGGGAGGTACATTATAAGAAACTCTTT. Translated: CASWEVHYKKLF.

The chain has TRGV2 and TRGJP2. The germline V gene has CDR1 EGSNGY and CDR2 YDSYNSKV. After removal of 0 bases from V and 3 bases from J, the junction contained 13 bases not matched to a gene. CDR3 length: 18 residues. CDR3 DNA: TGTGCCACCTGGGACGGGGGCCTCCCGGAGCGTAGTGATTGGATCAAGACGTTT. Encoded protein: CATWDGGLPERSDWIKTF.

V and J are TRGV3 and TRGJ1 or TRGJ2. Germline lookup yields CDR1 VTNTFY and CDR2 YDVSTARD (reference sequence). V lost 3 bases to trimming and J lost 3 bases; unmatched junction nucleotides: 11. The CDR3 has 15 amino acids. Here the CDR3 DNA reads TGTGCCACCTGGGACCCCCCCAAGACTTATTATAAGAAACTCTTT. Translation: CATWDPPKTYYKKLF.

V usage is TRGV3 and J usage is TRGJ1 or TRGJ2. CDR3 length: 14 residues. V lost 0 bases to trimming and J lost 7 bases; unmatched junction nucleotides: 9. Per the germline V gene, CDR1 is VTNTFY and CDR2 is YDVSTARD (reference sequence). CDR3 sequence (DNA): TGTGCCACCTGGGACAGGCCGGCGGGGTATAAGAAACTCTTT. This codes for CATWDRPAGYKKLF.

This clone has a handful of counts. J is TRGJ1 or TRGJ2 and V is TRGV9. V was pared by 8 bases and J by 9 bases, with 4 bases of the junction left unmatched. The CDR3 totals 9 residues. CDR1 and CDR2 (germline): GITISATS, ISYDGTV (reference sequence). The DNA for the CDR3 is TGTGCCTTGTCCGCTAAGAAACTCTTT. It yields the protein CALSAKKLF.

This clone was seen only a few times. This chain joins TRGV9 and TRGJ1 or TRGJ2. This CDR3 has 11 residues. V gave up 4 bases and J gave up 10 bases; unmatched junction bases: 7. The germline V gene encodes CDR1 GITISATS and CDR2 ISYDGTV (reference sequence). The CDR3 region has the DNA TGTGCCTTGTGGGAACCTGGGAAGAAACTCTTT. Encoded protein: CALWEPGKKLF.

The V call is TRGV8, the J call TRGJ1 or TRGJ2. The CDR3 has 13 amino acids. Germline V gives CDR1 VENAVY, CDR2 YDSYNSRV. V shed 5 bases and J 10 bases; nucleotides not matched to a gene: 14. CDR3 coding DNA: TGTGCCACCTGGGTCCTGGACCCCGCAAAGAAACTCTTT. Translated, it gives CATWVLDPAKKLF.

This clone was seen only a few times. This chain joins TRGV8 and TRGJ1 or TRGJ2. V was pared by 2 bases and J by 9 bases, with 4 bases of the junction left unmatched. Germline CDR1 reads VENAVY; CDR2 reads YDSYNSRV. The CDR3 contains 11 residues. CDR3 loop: CATWDNRKKLF. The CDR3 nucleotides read TGTGCCACCTGGGATAATCGTAAGAAACTCTTT.

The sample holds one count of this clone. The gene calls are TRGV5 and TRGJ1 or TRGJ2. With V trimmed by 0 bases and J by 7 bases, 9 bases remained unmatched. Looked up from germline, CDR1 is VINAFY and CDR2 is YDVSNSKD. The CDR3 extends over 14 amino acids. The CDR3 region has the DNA TGTGCCACCTGGGACAGGGGGGTTAAGTATAAGAAACTCTTT. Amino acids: CATWDRGVKYKKLF.

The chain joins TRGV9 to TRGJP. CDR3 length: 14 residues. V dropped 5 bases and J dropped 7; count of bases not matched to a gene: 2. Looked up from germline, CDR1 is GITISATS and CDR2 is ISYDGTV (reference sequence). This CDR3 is CALWGELGKKIKVF. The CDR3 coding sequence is TGTGCCTTGTGGGGGGAGTTGGGCAAAAAAATCAAGGTATTT.

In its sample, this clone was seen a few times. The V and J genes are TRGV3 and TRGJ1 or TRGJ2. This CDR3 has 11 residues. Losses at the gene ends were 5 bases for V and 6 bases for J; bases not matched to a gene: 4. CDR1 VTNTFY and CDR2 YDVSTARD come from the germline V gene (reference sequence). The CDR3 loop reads CATWGVYKKLF. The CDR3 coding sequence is TGTGCCACCTGGGGGGTTTATAAGAAACTCTTT.

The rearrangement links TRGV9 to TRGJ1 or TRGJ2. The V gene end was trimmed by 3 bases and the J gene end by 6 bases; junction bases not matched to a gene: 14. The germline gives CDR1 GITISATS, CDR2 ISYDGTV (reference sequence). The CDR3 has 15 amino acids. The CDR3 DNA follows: TGTGCCTTGTGGGAGTCTTCGTCCGAGGGTTATAAGAAACTCTTT. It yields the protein CALWESSSEGYKKLF.